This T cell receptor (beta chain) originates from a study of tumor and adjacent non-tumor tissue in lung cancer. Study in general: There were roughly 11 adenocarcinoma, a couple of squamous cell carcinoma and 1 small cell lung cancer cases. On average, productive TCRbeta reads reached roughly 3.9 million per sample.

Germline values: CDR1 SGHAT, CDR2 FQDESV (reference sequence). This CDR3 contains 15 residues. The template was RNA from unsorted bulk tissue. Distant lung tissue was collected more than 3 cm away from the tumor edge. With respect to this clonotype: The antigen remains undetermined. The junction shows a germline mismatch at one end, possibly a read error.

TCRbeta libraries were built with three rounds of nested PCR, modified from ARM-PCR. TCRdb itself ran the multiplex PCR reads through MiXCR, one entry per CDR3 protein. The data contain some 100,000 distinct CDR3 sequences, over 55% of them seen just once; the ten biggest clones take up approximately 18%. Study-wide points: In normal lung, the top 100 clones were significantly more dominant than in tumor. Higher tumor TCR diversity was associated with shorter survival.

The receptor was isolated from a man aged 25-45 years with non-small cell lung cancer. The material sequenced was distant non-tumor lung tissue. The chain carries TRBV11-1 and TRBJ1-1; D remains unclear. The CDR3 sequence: CASGPETWSGTEAIF. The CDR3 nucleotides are TGTGCCAGCGGCCCCGAGACTTGGAGTGGCACTGAAGCTATCTTT. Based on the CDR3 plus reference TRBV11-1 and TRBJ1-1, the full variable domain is EAEVAQSPRYKITEKSQAVAFWCDPISGHATLYWYRQILGQGPELLVQFQDESVVDDSQLPKDRFSAERLKGVDSTLKIQPAELGDSAMYLCASGPETWSGTEAIFGQGTRLTVV.